The 10 T cell receptor beta chains presented below share a single source sample, sequenced in a study of T-cell reconstitution after alpha-beta-depleted transplantation in children. Preparing the TCRbeta library involved the use of unique molecular identifiers. TCRdb reanalysed the PCR reads using MiXCR and keeps one entry per CDR3 protein. The data show fewer than 550,000 distinct CDR3 sequences, approximately 11% seen once. This sample comprised PBMCs from the stem cell graft donor, obtained from the stem cell graft. The receptors were sampled from a human donor who donated a stem cell graft to a child with acute myeloid leukemia.

The J gene is TRBJ2-5, the V gene TRBV20-1, with a tentative D call TRBD2 (5 bases). The germline gives CDR1 DFQATT, CDR2 SNEGSKA (reference sequence). The CDR3 totals 15 residues. With 0 bases removed from V and 4 bases from J, the gap between germline ends came to 15 bases. CDR3: CSARDFRLAGETQYF. As DNA, the CDR3 is TGCAGTGCTAGAGATTTTCGGCTAGCTGGAGAGACCCAGTACTTC.

This clonotype was recorded many times. The chain links TRBV20-1 to TRBJ2-1; D uncertain. The CDR3 extends over 12 amino acids. V lost 3 bases, J lost 6 bases, and 9 bases lay in between. Germline lookup yields CDR1 DFQATT and CDR2 SNEGSKA (reference sequence). CDR3 loop: CSASRASNEQFF. CDR3 nucleotide sequence: TGCAGTGCTAGTAGGGCCAGCAATGAGCAGTTCTTC.

The rearrangement uses TRBV5-6 and TRBJ2-5; no definite D call. Trimming shortened V by 0 bases and J by 3 bases, and 12 bases separated the two germline ends. CDR1 SGHDT and CDR2 YYEEEE come from the germline V gene. The CDR3 contains 15 residues. CDR3 DNA: TGTGCCAGCAGCTTGGGCGCGTGGAAAAAAGAGACCCAGTACTTC. Translating it yields CASSLGAWKKETQYF.

In this sample, this clonotype turned up a few times. V is TRBV27 and J is TRBJ2-3; either TRBD1 or TRBD2 may supply D (5 bases each). V shed 3 bases and J shed 6 bases, with 16 bases lying between them. CDR1 MNHEY and CDR2 SMNVEV come from the germline V gene (reference sequence). The length of the CDR3 is 15 residues. The CDR3 DNA follows: TGTGCCAGCAGTTTTACGCAGGGAGTTTTGGATACGCAGTATTTT. It specifies CASSFTQGVLDTQYF.

V usage is TRBV12-3 or TRBV12-4 and J usage is TRBJ1-1; D possibly corresponds to TRBD1 (6 bases). Trimming took off 4 bases at V and 1 base at J, with 10 bases between the two ends. The CDR3 covers 14 residues. CDR3 amino acids: CASSYRGGNTEAFF. The CDR3, as DNA: TGTGCCAGCAGTTACCGAGGGGGGAACACTGAAGCTTTCTTT.

This chain connects TRBV6-2 or TRBV6-3 to TRBJ2-7; D is ambiguous. Between the trimmed V and J ends, which lost 8 bases and 1 base, there was a span of 15 bases. The CDR3 loop spans 14 amino acids. Germline values: CDR1 MNHEY, CDR2 SVGEGT. This CDR3 reads CASLPSYDSYEQYF. The DNA for the CDR3 is TGTGCCAGCCTTCCATCATATGATTCCTACGAGCAGTACTTC.

In DNA, the CDR3 is TGTGCCACCAGCAGCCCAGGGGGCCCGAACACCGGGGAGCTGTTTTTT. It translates to CATSSPGGPNTGELFF. The chain is built from TRBV15 and TRBJ2-2; 8 bases match TRBD1. V lost 3 bases to trimming and J lost 0 bases; unmatched junction nucleotides: 3. The germline gives CDR1 LNHNV, CDR2 YYDKDF (reference sequence). This CDR3 is 16 amino acids long.

In its sample, this clonotype was seen a few times. The chain employs TRBV10-3 and TRBJ2-5, with a tentative D call TRBD2 (6 bases). The CDR3 covers 14 residues. Per the germline V gene, CDR1 is ENHRY and CDR2 is SYGVKD. Trimming took off 10 bases at V and 4 bases at J, with 19 bases between the two ends. CDR3 nucleotide sequence: TGTGCCACTCGAGCTAGCGATCAGGGAGAGACCCAGTACTTC. Amino acids: CATRASDQGETQYF.

This clonotype was found many times. In DNA, the CDR3 is TGTGCCAGCAGCTGGACAGGGGGCAAAAACATTCAGTACTTC. Amino acid sequence: CASSWTGGKNIQYF. V and J are TRBV7-8 and TRBJ2-4; 10 nucleotides line up with TRBD1. Germline V gene data show CDR1 as SGHVS and CDR2 as FQNEAQ. CDR3 length equals 14 residues. Trimming at V came to 4 bases and at J to 3 bases, leaving 0 bases not matched to a gene.

This clonotype appeared a few times. J is TRBJ2-6 and V is TRBV3-1; D gene uncertain. V was pared by 2 bases and J by 2 bases, with 7 bases between. The length of the CDR3 is 15 residues. Germline V gene lookup returns CDR1 LGHDT and CDR2 YNNKEL (reference sequence). As DNA, the CDR3 is TGTGCCAGCAGCCAACTTGGCACTGGGGCCAACGTCCTGACTTTC. It codes for CASSQLGTGANVLTF.